These T cell receptor beta chains were read from a single sample in a study of OX40 agonist ivuxolimab in advanced cancers. TCRdb's copy holds only in-frame clones and misses some; the assay was immunoSEQ multiplex PCR. The sample records tens of thousands of clones, around 81% being singletons. The source material was CD4+ or CD8+ T cells sorted from blood, sampled in a trial of the OX40 agonist ivuxolimab. All receptors come from an adult with an advanced solid tumor such as melanoma, head and neck, liver or kidney cancer. CDR3s include the opening cysteine and the closing phenylalanine or tryptophan. The order of the fields is V gene, CDR3 protein.

v_gene: TRBV19
CDR3aa: CASRSSDLQRTDTQYF

v_gene: TRBV5-1
CDR3aa: CASSPATSGSGETQYF

v_gene: TRBV5-6
CDR3aa: CASSPDQGGYNEQFF

v_gene: TRBV18
CDR3aa: CASSLQDPSSGNTIYF

v_gene: TRBV28
CDR3aa: CASSLAGQGHPNTGELFF

v_gene: TRBV6-4
CDR3aa: CASSENLGYGYTF

v_gene: TRBV7-9
CDR3aa: CASSFGGAETQYF

v_gene: TRBV6-6
CDR3aa: CASSLYRVSYNSPLHF

v_gene: TRBV13
CDR3aa: CASSLGLGRGNTGELFF

v_gene: TRBV15
CDR3aa: CATSPLLAVYNEQFF

v_gene: TRBV4-3
CDR3aa: CASSYTSASTDTQYF

v_gene: TRBV6-6
CDR3aa: CASSYSGRAAIYGYTF

v_gene: TRBV9
CDR3aa: CASSASWGAKNIQYF

v_gene: TRBV5-1
CDR3aa: CASSSTRGFYEQYF

v_gene: TRBV6-6
CDR3aa: CASSHRQGFEAFF

v_gene: TRBV28
CDR3aa: CASSLSAGSGSGELFF

v_gene: TRBV6-1
CDR3aa: CASRVRLGGYNEQFF

v_gene: TRBV28
CDR3aa: CASSASHILSYEQYF

v_gene: TRBV7-2
CDR3aa: CASSQGTSGGKGLETQYF

v_gene: TRBV30
CDR3aa: CAWSGEKLFF

v_gene: TRBV19
CDR3aa: CASSIEAGFQETQYF

v_gene: TRBV6-6
CDR3aa: CASSSEVGAEAFF

v_gene: TRBV6-5
CDR3aa: CASSLGEETQYF

v_gene: TRBV5-1
CDR3aa: CASSPPGQGTRNEQFF

v_gene: TRBV30
CDR3aa: CASSGKGRDINEQFF

v_gene: TRBV14
CDR3aa: CASFSTHPPRQGFYSPLHF

v_gene: TRBV5-6
CDR3aa: CASSFRWTSGDNEQFF